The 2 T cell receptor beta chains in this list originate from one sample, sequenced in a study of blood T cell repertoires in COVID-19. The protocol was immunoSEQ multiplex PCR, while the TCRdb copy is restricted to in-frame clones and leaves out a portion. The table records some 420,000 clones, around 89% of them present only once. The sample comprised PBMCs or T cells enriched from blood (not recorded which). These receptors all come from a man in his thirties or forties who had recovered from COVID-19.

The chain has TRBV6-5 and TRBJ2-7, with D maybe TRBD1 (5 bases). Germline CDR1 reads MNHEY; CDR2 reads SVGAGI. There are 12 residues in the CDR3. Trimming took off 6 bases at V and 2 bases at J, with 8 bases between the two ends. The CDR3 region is CASSQGTYEQYF. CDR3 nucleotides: TGTGCCAGCAGCCAGGGAACCTACGAGCAGTACTTC.

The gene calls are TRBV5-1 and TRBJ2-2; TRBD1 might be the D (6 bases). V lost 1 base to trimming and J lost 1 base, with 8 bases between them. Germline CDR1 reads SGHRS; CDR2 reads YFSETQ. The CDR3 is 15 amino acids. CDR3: CASSLTGQNTGELFF. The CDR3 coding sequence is TGCGCCAGCAGCTTGACGGGACAGAACACCGGGGAGCTGTTTTTT.